The rows below give T cell receptor beta chains drawn from one sample of a study of blood T cell repertoires in COVID-19. Sequencing was performed with immunoSEQ multiplex PCR; in TCRdb, only in-frame clones are kept and a portion is missing. The repertoire has 430,000 or so clones, roughly 88% of them found once; the top ten carry 1.5% to 2%. Sequenced input: PBMCs or T cells enriched from blood (not recorded which). Receptor source: a woman aged 40 to 50 who had recovered from COVID-19. The CDR3 runs from the conserved cysteine through the conserved F or W. Fields, in order: CDR3 protein, CDR3 DNA, CDR3 length, D gene, clone size, V gene, J gene. The D gene is left open where the match is weak. The size field is filled for only some rows; it gives once, few, many or a size class.

CDR3: CASSPGTIPYEQYF; DNA: TGTGCCAGCAGCCCGGGGACTATTCCCTACGAGCAGTACTTC; length: 14; D: TRBD2; size: -; V: TRBV7-2; J: TRBJ2-7
CDR3: CASSLARSFLENEQFF; DNA: TGTGCCAGCAGCTTAGCGAGGAGTTTCCTGGAGAATGAGCAGTTCTTC; length: 16; D: -; size: -; V: TRBV7-9; J: TRBJ2-1
CDR3: CASTPFSGLADYGQYF; DNA: TGTGCCAGCACCCCGTTTTCAGGACTAGCGGATTACGGGCAGTACTTC; length: 16; D: TRBD2; size: -; V: TRBV5-8; J: TRBJ2-7
CDR3: CASSRILAGGPLTDTQYF; DNA: TGTGCCAGCAGCCGAATCTTAGCGGGAGGGCCCCTCACAGATACGCAGTATTTT; length: 18; D: TRBD2; size: -; V: TRBV7-8; J: TRBJ2-3
CDR3: CSVSNREGSPLHF; DNA: TGCAGCGTTTCTAACAGGGAGGGATCACCCCTCCACTTT; length: 13; D: -; size: -; V: TRBV29-1; J: TRBJ1-6
CDR3: CASSQEIQGPPNVLTF; DNA: TGTGCCAGCAGCCAAGAGATCCAGGGCCCCCCCAACGTCCTGACTTTC; length: 16; D: -; size: -; V: TRBV4-2; J: TRBJ2-6
CDR3: CASSPGQNTGELFF; DNA: TGTGCCAGCTCACCGGGCCAAAACACCGGGGAGCTGTTTTTT; length: 14; D: -; size: -; V: TRBV18; J: TRBJ2-2
CDR3: CASSLSSFYEQFF; DNA: TGTGCCAGCAGTTTAAGTAGTTTCTATGAGCAGTTCTTC; length: 13; D: -; size: -; V: TRBV27; J: TRBJ2-1
CDR3: CASNAPRNSYNEQFF; DNA: TGTGCCAGCAACGCGCCGAGAAACTCCTACAATGAGCAGTTCTTC; length: 15; D: -; size: -; V: TRBV21-1; J: TRBJ2-1
CDR3: CASEQDREYEQYF; DNA: TGTGCCAGCGAACAAGATCGGGAATACGAGCAGTACTTC; length: 13; D: -; size: -; V: TRBV10-3; J: TRBJ2-7
CDR3: CASSHYSVPADTQYF; DNA: TGTGCCAGCAGCCATTATAGCGTCCCGGCAGATACGCAGTATTTT; length: 15; D: -; size: once; V: TRBV7-9; J: TRBJ2-3
CDR3: CSFPVVAILGNEQFF; DNA: TGCAGCTTCCCCGTGGTAGCGATCCTGGGCAATGAGCAGTTCTTC; length: 15; D: -; size: once; V: TRBV29-1; J: TRBJ2-1
CDR3: CASSLATSSPPGELFF; DNA: TGCGCCAGCAGCTTGGCCACTAGCAGCCCCCCCGGGGAGCTGTTTTTT; length: 16; D: -; size: -; V: TRBV5-1; J: TRBJ2-2
CDR3: CASSDPRRSYNEQFF; DNA: TGTGCCAGCAGCGATCCACGGAGGTCCTACAATGAGCAGTTCTTC; length: 15; D: -; size: -; V: TRBV5-8; J: TRBJ2-1
CDR3: CASSNPSDTQYF; DNA: TGTGCCAGCTCTAATCCTTCAGATACGCAGTATTTT; length: 12; D: -; size: -; V: TRBV10-3; J: TRBJ2-3
CDR3: CASSWKSGYTDTQYF; DNA: TGTGCCAGCAGTTGGAAAAGCGGATACACAGATACGCAGTATTTT; length: 15; D: -; size: -; V: TRBV27; J: TRBJ2-3